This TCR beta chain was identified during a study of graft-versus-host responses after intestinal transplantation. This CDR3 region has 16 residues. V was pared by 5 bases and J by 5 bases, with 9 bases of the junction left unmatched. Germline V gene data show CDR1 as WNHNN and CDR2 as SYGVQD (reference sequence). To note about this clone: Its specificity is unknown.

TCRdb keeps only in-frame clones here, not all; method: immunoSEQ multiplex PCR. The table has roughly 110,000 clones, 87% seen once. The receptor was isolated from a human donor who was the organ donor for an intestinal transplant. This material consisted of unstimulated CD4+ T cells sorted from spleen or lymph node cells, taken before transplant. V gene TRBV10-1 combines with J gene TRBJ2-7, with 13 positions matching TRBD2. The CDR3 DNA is TGCGCCAGCAGTCCCGGGACTAGCGGGACTCGTCACGAGCAGTACTTC. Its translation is CASSPGTSGTRHEQYF.